This T cell receptor beta chain originates from a study of early T cells in non-severe SARS-CoV-2 infection. Study-level information: The study sequenced bulk RNA from unsorted whole blood, with chains unpaired. Findings and caveats of the study: Private and CD4 specificities were missed by VDJdb matching, skewed to anti-spike CD8.

Attached unique molecular identifiers marked individual cDNA molecules. In TCRdb, the 5' RACE reads were re-called with MiXCR into one record per CDR3 protein. The sample carries tens of thousands of distinct CDR3 sequences, around 3.5% recorded once. CDR3 length equals 17 residues. Trimming took 5 bases from V and 1 from J; bases not matched to a gene: 4. Germline loops: CDR1 SGHNT, CDR2 YENEEA. This clonotype is medium-sized by share. Its antigen is not identified. This chain joins TRBV11-3 and TRBJ2-1, with 14 bases fitting TRBD2. The sequence was collected from an adult who was a healthcare worker with PCR-confirmed SARS-CoV-2 infection or an uninfected control (not recorded which). The sample consisted of whole blood. CDR3 sequence reads: CASSGGTSGGSYNEQFF. The CDR3 DNA is TGTGCCAGCAGCGGAGGGACTAGCGGGGGTTCCTACAATGAGCAGTTCTTC.